These 21 T cell receptor beta chains share one sample of origin, sequenced in a study of T cell repertoires in cytomegalovirus infection. No antigen has been identified for these receptors. MiXCR, applied by TCRdb to the reads, yields one record per CDR3 protein. The sample carries roughly 340,000 distinct CDR3 sequences, 25% to 35% recorded once. The material was cultured PBMCs, obtained from culture after CMV antigen stimulation. The receptors here all came from a human donor in good health (CMV status not recorded). Some clones in this sample may be carry-over from other donors' samples.

With respect to this clonotype: One junction end disagrees with the germline gene, perhaps due to a read error. The gene calls are TRBV6-5 and TRBJ1-5; D may be TRBD1 (6 bases). CDR3 size: 13 residues. The germline CDR1 and CDR2 sequences are MNHEY and SVGAGI. The CDR3 DNA is TGTGCCAGCAGTTTAAGGGGGGGTCAGCCCCGGCATTTT. Its translation is CASSLRGGQPRHF.

The rearrangement links TRBV6-6 to TRBJ2-7; TRBD2 agrees at 12 bases. Germline-derived CDR1 and CDR2 are MNHNY and SVGAGI (reference sequence). The J segment lost 1 base and the V segment lost 5 bases, leaving 6 bases of the junction unmatched. CDR3 length: 16 amino acids. The CDR3 reads CASSPHLAGGSYEQYF. The CDR3 DNA follows: TGTGCCAGCAGTCCCCATCTAGCGGGGGGGTCCTACGAGCAGTACTTC.

The rearrangement uses TRBV6-5 and TRBJ2-5; weak D call: TRBD1 (6 bases). Germline CDR1 MNHEY, CDR2 SVGAGI. The CDR3 is made up of 16 amino acids. V dropped 2 bases and J dropped 1 base, with 14 bases sitting between them. The CDR3 region is CASSYRTGTFQETQYF. CDR3 coding DNA: TGTGCCAGCAGTTACCGAACCGGGACATTCCAAGAGACCCAGTACTTC.

This sequence joins TRBV28 and TRBJ1-1; possible D gene TRBD1, 5 bases. Trimming stripped 5 bases from V and 4 bases from J, with 11 bases between. The CDR3 loop spans 13 amino acids. Looked up from germline, CDR1 is MDHEN and CDR2 is SYDVKM. The CDR3 DNA reads TGTGCCAGCAGTCTCATGACAGTCACTGAAGCTTTCTTT. Translated, it gives CASSLMTVTEAFF. Complete variable domain (other parts from reference TRBV28 and TRBJ1-1): DVKVTQSSRYLVKRTGEKVFLECVQDMDHENMFWYRQDPGLGLRLIYFSYDVKMKEKGDIPEGYSVSREKKERFSLILESASTNQTSMYLCASSLMTVTEAFFGQGTRLTVV.

The chain joins TRBV24-1 to TRBJ2-3; 9 bases agree with TRBD2. The CDR3 spans 15 residues. Germline loops: CDR1 KGHDR, CDR2 SFDVKD. The trim removed 3 bases at V and 4 bases at J, leaving 4 bases unmatched. The CDR3 bases are TGTGCCACCAGTGATGCCCGACTAGCGGCAGATACGCAGTATTTT. Translating gives CATSDARLAADTQYF.

This clonotype was seen a few times. The chain carries TRBV6-5 and TRBJ1-5; D gene uncertain. Per the germline V gene, CDR1 is MNHEY and CDR2 is SVGAGI. This CDR3 has 15 residues. The ends were cut back, 5 bases at V and 2 bases at J, with 13 bases in the middle. Here the CDR3 reads CASSTGYLGNQPQHF. The CDR3 bases are TGTGCCAGCAGTACCGGGTATCTGGGCAATCAGCCCCAGCATTTT.

The V gene is TRBV7-2, the J gene TRBJ2-1, with 8 positions matching TRBD2. CDR1 and CDR2 from the germline V gene are SGHTA and FQGNSA. J gave up 9 bases and V 5 bases, and 3 bases lay outside the gene matches. The CDR3 runs 12 residues. The CDR3: CASSALAGEQFF. In DNA form, the CDR3 reads TGTGCCAGCAGCGCCCTAGCGGGTGAGCAGTTCTTC.

This chain's CDR3 is CASSFRVGTDTQYF. For the CDR3, the DNA is TGTGCCAGCAGCTTCAGGGTTGGAACAGATACGCAGTATTTT. V gene TRBV11-2 combines with J gene TRBJ2-3; weak D call: TRBD1 (5 bases). Looked up from germline, CDR1 is SGHAT and CDR2 is FQNNGV. The CDR3 extends over 14 amino acids. V gave up 3 bases and J gave up 3 bases, with 10 bases separating them. The full variable domain, in which reference TRBV11-2 and TRBJ2-3 provide the parts outside the CDR3, is EAGVAQSPRYKIIEKRQSVAFWCNPISGHATLYWYQQILGQGPKLLIQFQNNGVVDDSQLPKDRFSAERLKGVDSTLKIQPAKLEDSAVYLCASSFRVGTDTQYFGPGTRLTVL.

This clonotype was counted ten times or more. The chain combines TRBV7-8 with TRBJ1-4, with a tentative D call TRBD1 (6 bases). Looked up from germline, CDR1 is SGHVS and CDR2 is FQNEAQ. Trimming stripped 1 base from V and 7 bases from J, with 7 bases between. The CDR3 runs to 13 residues. CDR3 loop: CASSLGTVEKLFF. The CDR3 region has the DNA TGTGCCAGCAGCTTAGGGACAGTTGAAAAACTGTTTTTT.

This clonotype was counted between two and nine times. CDR3 sequence (DNA): TGTGCCAGCAGTGAAGTTCAGGGAGGTTTTAATTCACCCCTCCACTTT. This gives the protein CASSEVQGGFNSPLHF. The chain combines TRBV6-1 with TRBJ1-6; D is perhaps TRBD1 (5 bases). The CDR3 is 16 residues long. The V end lost 1 base, the J end lost 6 bases, and 13 bases lay between the germline ends. From germline, CDR1 is MNHNS and CDR2 SASEGT.

The V call is TRBV7-9, the J call TRBJ2-1; 12 bases agree with TRBD2. This CDR3 is 17 amino acids long. Germline CDR1 SEHNR, CDR2 FQNEAQ (reference sequence). V was pared by 4 bases and J by 7 bases, with 11 bases of the junction left unmatched. CDR3 DNA: TGTGCCAGCAGCTCCCTAGCTCTAGCGGGGGGGCCGAATGAGCAGTTCTTC. Protein product: CASSSLALAGGPNEQFF.

This clonotype was seen at least ten times. The rearrangement joins TRBV7-6 to TRBJ1-1, with D hard to call. Between the trimmed V and J ends, which lost 3 bases and 5 bases, there was a span of 10 bases. Germline loops: CDR1 SGHVS, CDR2 FNYEAQ. The CDR3 extends over 13 amino acids. CDR3 nucleotides: TGTGCCAGCAGCTTTTCAGAGGAAACTGAAGCTTTCTTT. Residues: CASSFSEETEAFF.

There are a few counts of this clonotype. The V and J genes are TRBV18 and TRBJ2-1; D perhaps matches TRBD2 (6 bases). This CDR3 contains 15 residues. V dropped 8 bases and J dropped 4 bases, with 18 bases sitting between them. From germline, CDR1 is KGHSH and CDR2 LQKENI. This CDR3 is CASTTSEGLYNEQFF. CDR3 DNA sequence: TGTGCCAGCACCACCTCGGAGGGGCTTTACAATGAGCAGTTCTTC.

This clonotype was picked up a small number of times. The J gene is TRBJ1-4, the V gene TRBV15; 10 bases match TRBD1. The CDR3 runs 15 residues. Germline CDR1 is LNHNV and CDR2 is YYDKDF (reference sequence). J was trimmed by 6 bases and V by 5 bases; bases with no gene match: 6. The CDR3 reads CATSLDRGRDEKLFF. CDR3 sequence (DNA): TGTGCCACCAGCCTCGACAGGGGGCGCGATGAAAAACTGTTTTTT. The complete variable domain, with remaining parts taken from reference TRBV15 and TRBJ1-4, reads DAMVIQNPRYQVTQFGKPVTLSCSQTLNHNVMYWYQQKSSQAPKLLFHYYDKDFNNEADTPDNFQSRRPNTSFCFLDIRSPGLGDTAMYLCATSLDRGRDEKLFFGSGTQLSVL.

This clonotype was seen only a few times. The J gene is TRBJ1-1, the V gene TRBV7-8; 8 bases map to TRBD1. CDR1 SGHVS and CDR2 FQNEAQ come from the germline V gene. The CDR3 extends over 16 amino acids. V was clipped by 1 base and J by 4 bases; unmatched bases: 8. In DNA form, the CDR3 reads TGTGCCAGCAGCTTAGTTCCCCAGGGGGCGGTCACTGAAGCTTTCTTT. Translated: CASSLVPQGAVTEAFF.

V and J are TRBV7-2 and TRBJ2-2; tentative D call: TRBD1 (6 bases). This CDR3 has 15 residues. V lost 0 bases and J 4 bases, leaving 9 bases between the germline ends. CDR1 SGHTA and CDR2 FQGNSA come from the germline V gene. The CDR3 nucleotides are TGTGCCAGCAGCTTAGCGGGGGCCATCACCGGGGAGCTGTTTTTT. Its translation: CASSLAGAITGELFF.

This clonotype was detected only a few times. The rearrangement joins TRBV4-2 to TRBJ1-1; a weak D match, TRBD1 (6 bases). The CDR3 is made up of 16 amino acids. V was clipped by 0 bases and J by 1 base, with 12 bases between them. CDR1 and CDR2 (germline): LGHNA, YNFKEQ. The CDR3 nucleotides read TGTGCCAGCAGCCAAGACCTACAGGGAACGAACACTGAAGCTTTCTTT. Protein sequence: CASSQDLQGTNTEAFF.

CDR3 sequence: CASSIGYLGGNQPQHF. CDR3 coding DNA: TGTGCCAGTAGTATTGGCTACCTCGGGGGCAATCAGCCCCAGCATTTT. The chain has TRBV19 and TRBJ1-5; D unresolved. The CDR3 has 16 amino acids. V lost 3 bases and J lost 2, with 14 bases in between. CDR1 and CDR2 from the germline V gene are LNHDA and SQIVND (reference sequence).

The chain has TRBV6-1 and TRBJ1-2, with D perhaps TRBD1 (6 bases). Between the trimmed V and J ends, which lost 0 bases and 10 bases, there was a span of 15 bases. The CDR3 contains 14 residues. Germline V gives CDR1 MNHNS, CDR2 SASEGT. The CDR3 loop is CASSEALRGQHYTF. As DNA, the CDR3 is TGTGCCAGCAGTGAAGCGCTTCGGGGGCAGCACTACACCTTC.

The gene calls are TRBV5-4 and TRBJ2-5; D is perhaps TRBD1 (6 bases). Trimming removed 6 bases from V and 5 bases from J, with 17 bases in between. Per the germline V gene, CDR1 is SGHNT and CDR2 is YYREEE (reference sequence). The CDR3 spans 14 residues. This chain's CDR3 is CASNSQQGVETQYF. The CDR3 nucleotides are TGTGCCAGCAACTCACAACAGGGTGTGGAGACCCAGTACTTC.

The chain carries TRBV2 and TRBJ2-3, with D hard to call. The CDR3 is made up of 15 amino acids. Germline CDR1 and CDR2: SNHLY and FYNNEI. V was cut by 1 base and J by 0 bases, with 8 bases left in between. CDR3 protein: CASSEVRSSTDTQYF. Here the CDR3 DNA reads TGTGCCAGCAGTGAAGTGAGGAGTAGCACAGATACGCAGTATTTT.